This entry lists 16 T cell receptor beta chains sequenced from one sample in a study of cytomegalovirus exposure and HLA in healthy donors. Vbeta (60) and Jbeta (13) primers were used in the PCR. Here immunoSEQ multiplex PCR was the method, and the copy in TCRdb shows in-frame clones only, minus some. The sample includes 63,000 or so clones, almost 75% of them seen just once. Sequenced input: PBMCs. Receptor source: a man aged 45 to 65 in good health and CMV-seronegative.

The V gene is TRBV19, the J gene TRBJ2-1; 7 positions match TRBD2. The CDR3 length is 14 residues. The V gene end was trimmed by 7 bases and the J gene end by 2 bases; junction bases not matched to a gene: 5. The germline CDR1 and CDR2 sequences are LNHDA and SQIVND (reference sequence). This CDR3 reads CASMMGGTYNEQFF. The CDR3 nucleotides read TGTGCCAGTATGATGGGAGGGACCTACAATGAGCAGTTCTTC.

The chain is built from TRBV13 and TRBJ2-7, with a weak D call TRBD1 (5 bases). Germline V gene lookup returns CDR1 PRHDT and CDR2 FYEKMQ (reference sequence). With 0 bases removed from V and 2 bases from J, the gap between germline ends came to 11 bases. This CDR3 spans 15 amino acids. CDR3 sequence reads: CASSLGQGGAYEQYF. The DNA of the CDR3 is TGTGCCAGCAGCTTAGGCCAGGGTGGGGCCTACGAGCAGTACTTC. The variable domain in full, completed from reference TRBV13 and TRBJ2-7, reads AAGVIQSPRHLIKEKRETATLKCYPIPRHDTVYWYQQGPGQDPQFLISFYEKMQSDKGSIPDRFSAQQFSDYHSELNMSSLELGDSALYFCASSLGQGGAYEQYFGPGTRLTVT.

This chain joins TRBV10-3 and TRBJ2-6; TRBD1 is a possible D gene (6 bases). CDR1 is ENHRY, CDR2 SYGVKD, per germline. The V and J ends lost 4 bases and 0 bases respectively, with 19 bases between them. The CDR3 totals 19 residues. The CDR3 DNA sequence: TGTGCCATCAGTGTGACCCTAACAGGGTACTCCTCTGGGGCCAACGTCCTGACTTTC. Protein: CAISVTLTGYSSGANVLTF.

About this clone itself: The missing conserved phenylalanine or tryptophan at the end of this CDR3 makes a read error likely. The gene calls are TRBV13 and TRBJ2-7, with TRBD2 identical over 8 bases. The germline gives CDR1 PRHDT, CDR2 FYEKMQ (reference sequence). The ends lost 1 base at V and 2 bases at J; junction bases unmatched: 7. The CDR3 has 16 residues. The CDR3 region is CASSLVESGGAYEQYL. The CDR3 bases are TGTGCCAGCAGCTTAGTAGAAAGCGGGGGCGCCTACGAGCAGTACCTC.

Only one count was recorded for this clone. V gene TRBV30 combines with J gene TRBJ1-6; 9 bases fit TRBD1. V lost 5 bases, J lost 7 bases, and 9 bases stayed unmatched. CDR1 is GTSNPN, CDR2 SVGIG, per germline (reference sequence). This CDR3 region has 15 residues. CDR3 nucleotide sequence: TGTGCCTGGGAGAGGGTACAGGGGGCGAATTCACCCCTCCACTTT. This translates into CAWERVQGANSPLHF.

The chain has TRBV5-6 and TRBJ1-2; D is uncertain. This CDR3 spans 16 amino acids. CDR1 SGHDT and CDR2 YYEEEE come from the germline V gene. V gave up 0 bases and J gave up 2 bases, with 14 bases separating them. The CDR3 DNA reads as TGTGCCAGCAGCTTGGGGGTATTGTTGAGGAACTATGGCTACACCTTC. It is translated as CASSLGVLLRNYGYTF.

CDR3 sequence (DNA): TGTGCCAGTAGTCTCCTCGGGGGGGTAGAGACCCAGTACTTC. Amino acid sequence: CASSLLGGVETQYF. The gene calls are TRBV19 and TRBJ2-5; 8 bases agree with TRBD2. Trimming at V came to 5 bases and at J to 4 bases, leaving 6 bases not matched to a gene. Germline V CDR1 and CDR2: LNHDA, SQIVND (reference sequence). The CDR3 sequence is 14 residues long.

This chain joins TRBV6-5 and TRBJ2-7; 10 positions agree with TRBD1. Per germline, CDR1 MNHEY and CDR2 SVGAGI. The CDR3 covers 15 residues. V lost 7 bases and J lost 7; bases outside the gene matches: 13. In DNA form, the CDR3 reads TGTGCCAGCATGAAAGGGACAGGGGAGGGGAGGGAGCAGTACTTC. Protein product: CASMKGTGEGREQYF.

Only a few counts were recorded for this clone. The chain uses TRBV30 and TRBJ2-1, with 10 bases that match TRBD2. The CDR3 loop spans 14 amino acids. Trimming removed 0 bases from V and 6 bases from J; junction bases left unmatched: 2. Germline lookup yields CDR1 GTSNPN and CDR2 SVGIG (reference sequence). CDR3 nucleotides: TGTGCCTGGAGTGTTAGCGGGGGGCTCAATGAGCAGTTCTTC. It specifies CAWSVSGGLNEQFF.

This clone has just a few counts. This chain connects TRBV6-5 to TRBJ2-7, with 7 positions matching TRBD1. V was clipped by 10 bases and J by 2 bases; unmatched bases: 8. The length of the CDR3 is 13 residues. From germline, CDR1 is MNHEY and CDR2 SVGAGI. The CDR3 nucleotides read TGTGCCACCACGACAGGGATAACCTACGAGCAGTACTTC. Its translation: CATTTGITYEQYF.

The chain uses TRBV30 and TRBJ2-3; D possibly corresponds to TRBD2 (6 bases). CDR3 size: 15 residues. CDR1 and CDR2 from the germline V gene are GTSNPN and SVGIG (reference sequence). V lost 0 bases and J lost 2, with 12 bases in between. The CDR3 sequence: CAWSVLRGLTDTQYF. CDR3 coding DNA: TGTGCCTGGAGTGTTTTGCGGGGCCTCACAGATACGCAGTATTTT.

This clone was observed a handful of times. This rearrangement joins TRBV7-9 to TRBJ1-1; no clear D gene. Trimming cost V 5 bases and J 5 bases, with 18 bases left between them. This CDR3 spans 15 amino acids. Germline values: CDR1 SEHNR, CDR2 FQNEAQ (reference sequence). CDR3 in amino acids: CASSRGVVVETEAFF. CDR3 sequence (DNA): TGTGCCAGCAGCCGTGGAGTGGTAGTTGAGACTGAAGCTTTCTTT.

By its share, this clone is medium-sized. V gene TRBV15 combines with J gene TRBJ2-7; TRBD2 aligns across 7 bases. Germline CDR1 is LNHNV and CDR2 is YYDKDF (reference sequence). With V trimmed by 5 bases and J by 3 bases, 13 bases remained unmatched. The CDR3 is made up of 16 amino acids. The CDR3 loop is CATSQPAPQRGYEQYF. The CDR3, as DNA: TGTGCCACCAGCCAGCCGGCCCCCCAGCGGGGCTACGAGCAGTACTTC.

The rearrangement links TRBV5-4 to TRBJ1-1; D call uncertain. The ends were cut back, 0 bases at V and 6 bases at J, with 12 bases in the middle. CDR1 is SGHNT and CDR2 is YYREEE in the germline V gene (reference sequence). The CDR3 runs 14 residues. CDR3 loop: CASSLAIPLSEAFF. CDR3 sequence (DNA): TGTGCCAGCAGCTTGGCCATCCCGCTATCTGAAGCTTTCTTT.

The genes are TRBV7-6 and TRBJ2-1, with D unresolved. Germline V lookup: CDR1 SGHVS, CDR2 FNYEAQ. This CDR3 is built from 12 residues. Trimming left V 1 base short and J 8 bases short, with 6 bases between. The CDR3 bases are TGTGCCAGCAGCTTAGTGGGCCATGAGCAGTTCTTC. As protein: CASSLVGHEQFF. The whole variable domain, remainder taken from reference TRBV7-6 and TRBJ2-1, is GAGVSQSPRYKVTKRGQDVALRCDPISGHVSLYWYRQALGQGPEFLTYFNYEAQQDKSGLPNDRFSAERPEGSISTLTIQRTEQRDSAMYRCASSLVGHEQFFGPGTRLTVL.

The V call is TRBV10-1, the J call TRBJ1-1; the match to TRBD1 covers 8 bases. The CDR3 totals 15 residues. The V and J ends lost 3 bases and 9 bases, in that order; junction bases with no gene match: 12. The V gene's germline CDR1 is WNHNN and CDR2 SYGVQD (reference sequence). CDR3: CASSDTGTGTSKAFF. The CDR3 DNA follows: TGCGCCAGCAGTGATACCGGGACAGGCACAAGTAAAGCTTTCTTT.